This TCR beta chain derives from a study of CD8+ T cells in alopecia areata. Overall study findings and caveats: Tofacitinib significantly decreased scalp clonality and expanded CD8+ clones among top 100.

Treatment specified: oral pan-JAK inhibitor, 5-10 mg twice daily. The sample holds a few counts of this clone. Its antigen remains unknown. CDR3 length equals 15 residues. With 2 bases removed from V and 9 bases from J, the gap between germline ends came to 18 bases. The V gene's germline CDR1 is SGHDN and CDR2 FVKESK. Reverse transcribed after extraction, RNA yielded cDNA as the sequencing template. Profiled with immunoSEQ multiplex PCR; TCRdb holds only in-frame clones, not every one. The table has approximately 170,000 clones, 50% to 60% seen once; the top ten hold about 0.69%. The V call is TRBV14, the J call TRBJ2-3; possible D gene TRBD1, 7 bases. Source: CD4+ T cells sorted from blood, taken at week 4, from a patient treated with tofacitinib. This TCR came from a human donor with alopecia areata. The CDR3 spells CASSQQGGPVGTQYF. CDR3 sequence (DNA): TGTGCCAGCAGCCAACAGGGGGGACCGGTCGGAACGCAGTATTTT.